What follows are 25 T cell receptor beta chains derived from one specimen sequenced in a study of identical twins. TCRdb recomputed calls from the 5' RACE reads with MiXCR, one row per CDR3 protein. The sample has some 630,000 distinct CDR3 sequences; around 7.5% are singletons. These sequences were also reported in another study, on yellow fever vaccine responses in identical twins.

Sequencing input: PBMCs. The source of these receptors is a woman aged 18-30 years in good health.

This clonotype was found a few times. The V gene is TRBV20-1, the J gene TRBJ2-1; TRBD2 agrees at 13 bases. The CDR3 extends over 16 amino acids. The germline gives CDR1 DFQATT, CDR2 SNEGSKA (reference sequence). Trimming removed 3 bases from V and 3 bases from J; junction bases left unmatched: 5. CDR3 region: CSASELAGGHYNEQFF. The CDR3 coding sequence is TGCAGTGCTAGTGAACTAGCGGGGGGGCACTACAATGAGCAGTTCTTC.

This clonotype has more than one count but fewer than ten. The chain combines TRBV4-1 with TRBJ2-3; 8 bases are a match to TRBD2. The CDR3 extends over 17 amino acids. The V gene's germline CDR1 is MGHRA and CDR2 YSYEKL. Germline trimming cut 3 bases from V and 0 bases from J; bases unmatched to any gene: 8. CDR3 sequence (DNA): TGCGCCAGCAGCCACCAAGATAGCGGGACTAGCACAGATACGCAGTATTTT. As protein: CASSHQDSGTSTDTQYF.

The gene calls are TRBV5-6 and TRBJ2-7, with a weak D call TRBD2 (5 bases). V was clipped by 9 bases and J by 2 bases, with 15 bases between them. This CDR3 has 13 residues. The germline V gene encodes CDR1 SGHDT and CDR2 YYEEEE. CDR3 amino acids: CAMSRGLPYEQYF. CDR3 DNA: TGTGCCATGAGCCGCGGGCTCCCCTACGAGCAGTACTTC.

There are a few counts of this clonotype. The chain has TRBV20-1 and TRBJ2-5; 7 bases map to TRBD2. The CDR3 runs to 16 residues. CDR1 and CDR2 (germline): DFQATT, SNEGSKA (reference sequence). The trim removed 0 bases at V and 1 base at J, leaving 8 bases unmatched. CDR3 DNA sequence: TGCAGTGCTAGAGATCCCAGCGGGGCAATCCAAGAGACCCAGTACTTC. Its translation is CSARDPSGAIQETQYF.

J is TRBJ1-5 and V is TRBV27; no clear D gene. Trimming stripped 7 bases from V and 7 bases from J, with 17 bases between. The CDR3 runs 14 residues. Germline V lookup: CDR1 MNHEY, CDR2 SMNVEV (reference sequence). CDR3 in amino acids: CASKNSGNSQPQHF. The CDR3 nucleotides read TGTGCCAGCAAAAATTCTGGGAATAGCCAGCCCCAGCATTTT.

The DNA of the CDR3 is TGTGCCAGCAGCTTAGAGGGGGAGGGGACCCAGTACTTC. Its translation: CASSLEGEGTQYF. The rearrangement joins TRBV7-6 to TRBJ2-5, with D perhaps TRBD2 (7 bases). The length of the CDR3 is 13 residues. The germline gives CDR1 SGHVS, CDR2 FNYEAQ. V was cut by 1 base and J by 7 bases, with 10 bases left in between.

This clonotype has ten or more counts. The V call is TRBV12-3 or TRBV12-4, the J call TRBJ2-2; the D gene is possibly TRBD2 (6 bases). The CDR3 is made up of 16 amino acids. V was shortened by 7 bases and J by 7 bases, with 22 bases between the two germline ends. CDR3 in DNA: TGTGCCAGCACCCACGGAGGCGGGATTAGGGGCGGGGAGCTGTTTTTT. Protein: CASTHGGGIRGGELFF.

This clonotype was seen only a few times. The rearrangement joins TRBV7-6 to TRBJ1-4; D remains unclear. The CDR3 covers 17 residues. V lost 4 bases and J lost 3, with 18 bases in between. Germline V gives CDR1 SGHVS, CDR2 FNYEAQ. In nucleotides, the CDR3 is TGTGCCAGCAGCTCTTTACCTTTGGAGCCAGCTAATGAAAAACTGTTTTTT. The encoded protein is CASSSLPLEPANEKLFF.

This clonotype was seen a few times. This rearrangement joins TRBV5-6 to TRBJ2-1; TRBD1 or TRBD2 may be the D gene (5 bases each). This CDR3 has 14 amino acids. V lost 5 bases and J 1 base, leaving 10 bases between the germline ends. The germline CDR1 and CDR2 sequences are SGHDT and YYEEEE. The CDR3 loop reads CASSVWGSYNEQFF. CDR3 sequence (DNA): TGTGCCAGCAGTGTATGGGGGTCCTACAATGAGCAGTTCTTC.

This clonotype was recorded a few times. The chain employs TRBV11-1 and TRBJ2-1; 11 nucleotides line up with TRBD2. The CDR3 contains 19 residues. J gave up 3 bases and V 5 bases, and 15 bases lay outside the gene matches. The germline V gene encodes CDR1 SGHAT and CDR2 FQDESV (reference sequence). This CDR3 reads CASSPLAGGGTSGYNEQFF. The CDR3 bases are TGTGCCAGCAGCCCCCTGGCGGGAGGCGGGACTAGCGGCTACAATGAGCAGTTCTTC.

This clonotype was seen ten or more times. The chain couples TRBV20-1 to TRBJ1-1, with D tentatively TRBD1 (5 bases). CDR3 size: 13 residues. V lost 5 bases and J lost 5, with 15 bases in between. CDR1 and CDR2 from the germline V gene are DFQATT and SNEGSKA (reference sequence). CDR3 nucleotide sequence: TGCAGTGCTCCCGGGACGGTGAGAACTGAAGCTTTCTTT. Protein product: CSAPGTVRTEAFF.

In its sample, this clonotype was seen a few times. CDR3 in DNA: TGCAGCGTTGTCGGCGGGGGGGTGTCGGGACAGGGGATCTACGAGCAGTACTTC. This gives the protein CSVVGGGVSGQGIYEQYF. The chain uses TRBV29-1 and TRBJ2-7; TRBD1 might be the D (10 bases). CDR1 SQVTM and CDR2 ANQGSEA come from the germline V gene. The CDR3 is 18 residues long. Trimming shortened V by 4 bases and J by 3 bases, and 28 bases separated the two germline ends.

The chain employs TRBV20-1 and TRBJ2-3, with D maybe TRBD2 (7 bases). The germline gives CDR1 DFQATT, CDR2 SNEGSKA (reference sequence). V lost 5 bases and J 4 bases, leaving 19 bases between the germline ends. This CDR3 contains 15 residues. CDR3 DNA sequence: TGCAGTGCTGAAGGGACAACGGGGGGTCCAGATACGCAGTATTTT. It encodes CSAEGTTGGPDTQYF.

This clonotype was picked up many times. The CDR3 nucleotides are TGTGCCAGCAGCTATGCCAGACAGGGAGTCTCCTACAATGAGCAGTTCTTC. This gives the protein CASSYARQGVSYNEQFF. The rearrangement uses TRBV7-2 and TRBJ2-1; 7 nucleotides align to TRBD1. Germline V gene lookup returns CDR1 SGHTA and CDR2 FQGNSA. CDR3 length: 17 residues. With V trimmed by 4 bases and J by 0 bases, 9 bases remained unmatched. The full variable domain, with the rest looked up from reference TRBV7-2 and TRBJ2-1, is GAGVSQSPSNKVTEKGKDVELRCDPISGHTALYWYRQSLGQGLEFLIYFQGNSAPDKSGLPSDRFSAERTGGSVSTLTIQRTQQEDSAVYLCASSYARQGVSYNEQFFGPGTRLTVL.

The table lists this clonotype with many counts. This sequence joins TRBV29-1 and TRBJ2-2; D might be TRBD2 (7 bases). Germline values: CDR1 SQVTM, CDR2 ANQGSEA. The CDR3 has 16 residues. V shed 2 bases and J shed 1 base, with 14 bases lying between them. The CDR3 region has the DNA TGCAGCGTTGAATCGGGGGGCAGTGGGAACACCGGGGAGCTGTTTTTT. This gives the protein CSVESGGSGNTGELFF.

This clonotype was detected only a few times. As DNA, the CDR3 is TGTGCCAGCAGACTACGACAGGAACCTAACTATGGCTACACCTTC. It translates to CASRLRQEPNYGYTF. V gene TRBV5-5 combines with J gene TRBJ1-2, with D maybe TRBD1 (6 bases). With 5 bases removed from V and 0 bases from J, the gap between germline ends came to 14 bases. The CDR3 runs to 15 residues. Germline-derived CDR1 and CDR2 are SGHKS and YYEKEE (reference sequence). Full variable domain (rest looked up from reference TRBV5-5 and TRBJ1-2): DAGVTQSPTHLIKTRGQQVTLRCSPISGHKSVSWYQQVLGQGPQFIFQYYEKEERGRGNFPDRFSARQFPNYSSELNVNALLLGDSALYLCASRLRQEPNYGYTFGSGTRLTVV.

In its sample, this clonotype was seen a few times. J is TRBJ1-4 and V is TRBV10-3; D might be TRBD1 (6 bases). Per the germline V gene, CDR1 is ENHRY and CDR2 is SYGVKD. This CDR3 contains 14 residues. Trimming cost V 6 bases and J 1 base, with 9 bases left between them. The CDR3 DNA reads as TGTGCCATCAGGGGGGGCGGAACTAATGAAAAACTGTTTTTT. This codes for CAIRGGGTNEKLFF.

The CDR3 sequence is CASRGAGERNEQFF. In nucleotides, the CDR3 is TGCGCCAGCAGGGGAGCGGGAGAACGAAATGAGCAGTTCTTC. This chain links TRBV5-1 with TRBJ2-1, with 8 nucleotides matching TRBD2. Germline CDR1 reads SGHRS; CDR2 reads YFSETQ. The CDR3 is 14 residues long. Losses at the gene ends were 5 bases for V and 7 bases for J; bases not matched to a gene: 8.

This chain links TRBV20-1 with TRBJ2-3; 8 bases match TRBD2. Germline V gene data show CDR1 as DFQATT and CDR2 as SNEGSKA (reference sequence). CDR3 size: 14 residues. V lost 6 bases, J lost 0 bases, and 5 bases stayed unmatched. The CDR3 is CSARTSFSTDTQYF. The CDR3 nucleotides are TGCAGTGCGAGGACTAGCTTTAGCACAGATACGCAGTATTTT.

This clonotype was seen many times. The chain has TRBV12-3 or TRBV12-4 and TRBJ1-2, with 9 bases lining up with TRBD1. The J segment lost 3 bases and the V segment lost 8 bases, leaving 10 bases of the junction unmatched. The CDR3 contains 15 residues. The CDR3 region has the DNA TGTGCCAGCGGAAAAACAGGGGGCGCCGACTATGGCTACACCTTC. Its protein is CASGKTGGADYGYTF.

This clonotype was seen more than once but under ten times. CDR3 protein: CASSPMWREGRDEQFF. The DNA for the CDR3 is TGCGCCAGCAGCCCCATGTGGCGGGAGGGCCGCGATGAGCAGTTCTTC. The chain is built from TRBV5-1 and TRBJ2-1; the match to TRBD2 covers 9 bases. Germline CDR1 reads SGHRS; CDR2 reads YFSETQ. The CDR3 length is 16 residues. Trimming took 4 bases from V and 8 from J; bases not matched to a gene: 13.

In this sample, this clonotype turned up a few times. CDR3: CASSLPGQGYGELFF. Here the CDR3 DNA reads TGTGCCAGCAGCTTACCAGGACAGGGTTACGGGGAGCTGTTTTTT. The chain recombines TRBV7-9 with TRBJ2-2, with 8 bases aligning to TRBD1. The germline V gene has CDR1 SEHNR and CDR2 FQNEAQ (reference sequence). V lost 2 bases to trimming and J lost 7 bases; unmatched junction nucleotides: 6. This CDR3 spans 15 amino acids.

The sample holds many counts of this clonotype. The chain couples TRBV12-3 or TRBV12-4 to TRBJ2-3, with 7 bases that match TRBD2. The CDR3 has 16 residues. V dropped 1 base and J dropped 0; count of bases not matched to a gene: 4. The CDR3 loop is CASSLVNSGSTDTQYF. CDR3 DNA sequence: TGTGCCAGCAGTTTAGTCAATAGCGGGAGCACAGATACGCAGTATTTT.

This clonotype has a handful of counts. The chain recombines TRBV6-5 with TRBJ1-1; D may be TRBD1 (5 bases). Trimming cost V 2 bases and J 3 bases, with 13 bases left between them. Germline CDR1 and CDR2: MNHEY and SVGAGI. The CDR3 is 15 amino acids. CDR3 sequence reads: CASSYGRGGHTEAFF. The DNA for the CDR3 is TGTGCCAGCAGTTACGGTCGGGGGGGTCACACTGAAGCTTTCTTT.

The chain uses TRBV28 and TRBJ2-7; D may correspond to TRBD1 or TRBD2 (7 bases each). V was shortened by 7 bases and J by 3 bases, with 13 bases between the two germline ends. Germline lookup yields CDR1 MDHEN and CDR2 SYDVKM. This CDR3 comprises 13 residues. In nucleotides, the CDR3 is TGTGCCAGCACCCCAGGGGGGGGCTACGAGCAGTACTTC. This encodes CASTPGGGYEQYF.